Detailed here is one TCR beta chain. The antigen is unknown. The V gene's germline CDR1 is MNHEY and CDR2 SMNVEV (reference sequence). The CDR3 sequence is 13 residues long. V lost 6 bases, J lost 6 bases, and 12 bases lay in between. This sample was included in a study of blood T cells in healthy people across ages. Through a sample-barcoded 5' primer and a J-beta primer mix, a second PCR was run for roughly 6 to 12 cycles. TCRdb reprocessed the 5' RACE reads via MiXCR and lists one record per CDR3 protein. Of 850,000 to 1,300,000 distinct CDR3 sequences in the sample, more than 35% were seen once. Study-wide results and caveats: Age showed a roughly linear inverse relationship with TCR beta diversity per million T cells. Fewer expanded clones and more diversity marked long-lived versus aged donors.

Isolation per sample recovered at least 6 million PBMCs. The material sequenced was blood. This clonotype was sampled from a woman in her fifties or sixties in good health. The J gene is TRBJ2-1, the V gene TRBV27; maybe TRBD1 (6 bases). CDR3 region: CASSWGHRNEQFF. The CDR3 bases are TGTGCCAGCAGCTGGGGACACCGCAATGAGCAGTTCTTC.